Listed below are T cell receptor beta chains from one sample, sequenced in a study of shared clonotypes between healthy human individuals. Assay: immunoSEQ multiplex PCR; the TCRdb copy retains only in-frame clones and omits some. The profile shows some 700,000 clones, about 90% of them singletons. Sequences were obtained from memory CD8+ T cells from PBMCs. Receptors were obtained from a man in his late teens or twenties in good health. Some clones in this sample may be carry-over from other donors' samples. Both conserved end residues are part of each CDR3. Fields, in order: J gene, V gene, clone size, D gene, CDR3 DNA, CDR3 protein. The D gene is left open where the match is weak. A clone size is listed for some rows: how often the clone was seen (once, few, many), or a class if it is expanded.

J gene: TRBJ2-2; V gene: TRBV4-1; clone size: .; D gene: TRBD1; CDR3 DNA: TGCGCCAGCAGCCAACCCGACAGGGGGCGAGGGACCGGGGAGCTGTTTTTT; CDR3 protein: CASSQPDRGRGTGELFF
J gene: TRBJ1-5; V gene: TRBV19; clone size: .; D gene: .; CDR3 DNA: TGTGCCAGTAGTGGCGGGGGGAATCAGCCCCAGCATTTT; CDR3 protein: CASSGGGNQPQHF
J gene: TRBJ2-1; V gene: TRBV6-5; clone size: .; D gene: .; CDR3 DNA: TGTGCCAGCAGTTACAGGGTTGGGCACAATGAGCAGTTCTTC; CDR3 protein: CASSYRVGHNEQFF
J gene: TRBJ1-5; V gene: TRBV10-3; clone size: .; D gene: .; CDR3 DNA: TGTGCCATCAGTGAGGGCGCAGGGCGCTTTATGCAGCCCCAGCATTTT; CDR3 protein: CAISEGAGRFMQPQHF
J gene: TRBJ2-1; V gene: TRBV6-5; clone size: .; D gene: .; CDR3 DNA: TGTGCCAGCAGTTACTCAGGGAGTCTAGGGACGAATGAGCAGTTCTTC; CDR3 protein: CASSYSGSLGTNEQFF
J gene: TRBJ2-7; V gene: TRBV4-2; clone size: .; D gene: .; CDR3 DNA: TGTGCCAGCAGCCAAGATTCGAACGGGGACTACGAGCAGTACTTC; CDR3 protein: CASSQDSNGDYEQYF
J gene: TRBJ2-7; V gene: TRBV7-9; clone size: .; D gene: TRBD1; CDR3 DNA: TGTGCCAGCAGCCCGAGGGACACAGGGGCCAGCTCCTACGAGCAGTACTTC; CDR3 protein: CASSPRDTGASSYEQYF
J gene: TRBJ2-7; V gene: TRBV13; clone size: .; D gene: .; CDR3 DNA: TGTGCCAGCAGCTACAGGTCTACCTACGAGCAGTACTTC; CDR3 protein: CASSYRSTYEQYF
J gene: TRBJ2-1; V gene: TRBV7-6; clone size: .; D gene: .; CDR3 DNA: TGTGCCAGCAGCTTGACGGGTGCCTACAATGAGCAGTTCTTC; CDR3 protein: CASSLTGAYNEQFF
J gene: TRBJ2-7; V gene: TRBV28; clone size: .; D gene: .; CDR3 DNA: TGTGCCAGCAGTTCCCTCGAACATTCAGGGGTAATCGGCGAGCAGTACTTC; CDR3 protein: CASSSLEHSGVIGEQYF
J gene: TRBJ1-1; V gene: TRBV28; clone size: .; D gene: .; CDR3 DNA: TGTGCCAGCAGGTCTCGAGGGGCGCAGAGGACTGAAGCTTTCTTT; CDR3 protein: CASRSRGAQRTEAFF
J gene: TRBJ2-1; V gene: TRBV7-8; clone size: .; D gene: .; CDR3 DNA: TGTGCCAGCAGCTTAGTCCGGGGGCCCTCCTACAATGAGCAGTTCTTC; CDR3 protein: CASSLVRGPSYNEQFF
J gene: TRBJ2-1; V gene: TRBV7-3; clone size: few; D gene: .; CDR3 DNA: TGTGCCAGCAGCTTTGGCAATGAGCAGTTCTTC; CDR3 protein: CASSFGNEQFF
J gene: TRBJ1-2; V gene: TRBV14; clone size: .; D gene: .; CDR3 DNA: TGTGCCAGCAGCCAACGCCCAGGGGACATCTATGGCTACACCTTC; CDR3 protein: CASSQRPGDIYGYTF
J gene: TRBJ2-7; V gene: TRBV6-5; clone size: .; D gene: TRBD2; CDR3 DNA: TGTGCCAGCAGTAGCGGGAGAGGTTACGAGCAGTACTTC; CDR3 protein: CASSSGRGYEQYF
J gene: TRBJ2-4; V gene: TRBV6-5; clone size: .; D gene: .; CDR3 DNA: TGTGCCAGCAGTTACTCAATACAGGGTGGCAAAAACATTCAGTACTTC; CDR3 protein: CASSYSIQGGKNIQYF
J gene: TRBJ2-1; V gene: TRBV13; clone size: .; D gene: .; CDR3 DNA: TGTGCCAGTACCGCAGATGGTAGCGGATACAATGAGCAGTTCTTC; CDR3 protein: CASTADGSGYNEQFF
J gene: TRBJ2-7; V gene: TRBV5-8; clone size: .; D gene: TRBD2; CDR3 DNA: TGTGCCAGCAGCTCGGGACTAGCAACCTACGAGCAGTACTTC; CDR3 protein: CASSSGLATYEQYF
J gene: TRBJ2-5; V gene: TRBV11-2; clone size: .; D gene: TRBD1; CDR3 DNA: TGTGCCAGCAGACCTACAGGGGTAGGCGAGACCCAGTACTTC; CDR3 protein: CASRPTGVGETQYF
J gene: TRBJ1-2; V gene: TRBV7-9; clone size: .; D gene: .; CDR3 DNA: TGTGCCAGCAGCTCCCGGGGGACCCTAGCTAACTATGGCTACACCTTC; CDR3 protein: CASSSRGTLANYGYTF